This is a list of T cell receptor beta chains from one sample in a study of blood T cells in healthy people across ages. One entry per CDR3 protein results from TCRdb running MiXCR on the 5' RACE reads. The table has hundreds of thousands of distinct CDR3 sequences, around three fifths seen once; the top ten hold 30% to 45%. Specimen: blood. The receptors shown here come from a man in his fifties or sixties in good health. The CDR3 runs from the conserved cysteine through the conserved F or W. The order of the fields is V gene, D gene, clone size, J gene, CDR3 DNA, CDR3 protein. D genes are given only for firm matches. The listing skips clone size in some rows; elsewhere it reads once, few, many or a size class.

v_gene: TRBV11-2; d_gene: TRBD1; abundance: NA; j_gene: TRBJ1-4; CDR3nt: TGTGCCAGCAGCTTAGGGTGGGACAGGGCGTCTGAAAAACTGTTTTTT; CDR3aa: CASSLGWDRASEKLFF
v_gene: TRBV5-1; d_gene: NA; abundance: NA; j_gene: TRBJ2-5; CDR3nt: TGCGCCAGCAGCTTGGTTGGGCAGAGGAAAGAGACCCAGTACTTC; CDR3aa: CASSLVGQRKETQYF
v_gene: TRBV18; d_gene: TRBD1; abundance: NA; j_gene: TRBJ1-2; CDR3nt: TGTGCCAGCTCACCATCGGGACAGGGGGCAGGCGGCTACACCTTC; CDR3aa: CASSPSGQGAGGYTF
v_gene: TRBV5-1; d_gene: NA; abundance: few; j_gene: TRBJ2-5; CDR3nt: TGCGCCAGCAGCTTGGGGGGTTTATCCGGGGAGACCCAGTACTTC; CDR3aa: CASSLGGLSGETQYF
v_gene: TRBV20-1; d_gene: NA; abundance: many; j_gene: TRBJ2-5; CDR3nt: TGCAGTGCTAGAGATCCCCGGGACCTCCTCCAAGAGACCCAGTACTTC; CDR3aa: CSARDPRDLLQETQYF
v_gene: TRBV5-1; d_gene: NA; abundance: few; j_gene: TRBJ2-1; CDR3nt: TGCGCCAGCAGCTTGACTGCGGGGAGCTCCTACAATGAGCAGTTCTTC; CDR3aa: CASSLTAGSSYNEQFF
v_gene: TRBV6-5; d_gene: NA; abundance: NA; j_gene: TRBJ1-6; CDR3nt: TGTGCCAGCAGGGACGGTCTGTATAATTCACCCCTCCACTTT; CDR3aa: CASRDGLYNSPLHF
v_gene: TRBV7-9; d_gene: NA; abundance: NA; j_gene: TRBJ2-5; CDR3nt: TGTGCCAGCGAGGGAAGGGAGACCCAGTACTTC; CDR3aa: CASEGRETQYF
v_gene: TRBV12-3/TRBV12-4; d_gene: NA; abundance: NA; j_gene: TRBJ1-5; CDR3nt: TGTGCCAGCACGGGTGGAAATGGCAATCAGCCCCAGCATTTT; CDR3aa: CASTGGNGNQPQHF
v_gene: TRBV10-3; d_gene: TRBD1; abundance: NA; j_gene: TRBJ2-7; CDR3nt: TGTGCCGCGAGGGGAACAGGGGACGAGCAGTACTTC; CDR3aa: CAARGTGDEQYF
v_gene: TRBV5-1; d_gene: NA; abundance: many; j_gene: TRBJ2-1; CDR3nt: TGTGCCAGCTCACTTGCTAGCTCCTACAATGAGCAGTTCTTC; CDR3aa: CASSLASSYNEQFF
v_gene: TRBV6-5; d_gene: NA; abundance: NA; j_gene: TRBJ2-7; CDR3nt: TGTGCCAGCAGCCCCGGCGAGGCAGGGCGGTCTTACGAGCAGTACTTC; CDR3aa: CASSPGEAGRSYEQYF
v_gene: TRBV5-1; d_gene: TRBD1; abundance: NA; j_gene: TRBJ2-7; CDR3nt: TGCGCCAGCCGACCGGGACAGGGGCCTTACGAGCAGTACTTC; CDR3aa: CASRPGQGPYEQYF
v_gene: TRBV15; d_gene: NA; abundance: NA; j_gene: TRBJ1-2; CDR3nt: TGTGCCACCAGCAGCGAGAACTATGGCTACACCTTC; CDR3aa: CATSSENYGYTF
v_gene: TRBV6-5; d_gene: TRBD1; abundance: NA; j_gene: TRBJ2-6; CDR3nt: TGTGCCAGCAGGGACAGGTCTGGGGCCAACGTCCTGACTTTC; CDR3aa: CASRDRSGANVLTF
v_gene: TRBV20-1; d_gene: NA; abundance: few; j_gene: TRBJ2-4; CDR3nt: TGCAGTGCTAGGGTACCGGGACATCGAAACATTCAGTACTTC; CDR3aa: CSARVPGHRNIQYF
v_gene: TRBV10-3; d_gene: TRBD2; abundance: NA; j_gene: TRBJ2-1; CDR3nt: TGTGCCATCAGTGATTTCGGACTAGCGGGACGCTCCTACAATGAGCAGTTCTTC; CDR3aa: CAISDFGLAGRSYNEQFF
v_gene: TRBV20-1; d_gene: TRBD2; abundance: NA; j_gene: TRBJ2-5; CDR3nt: TGCAGTGCTAGCCTAGCGGGGGGGAGCGAGACCCAGTACTTC; CDR3aa: CSASLAGGSETQYF
v_gene: TRBV29-1; d_gene: TRBD1; abundance: few; j_gene: TRBJ2-5; CDR3nt: TGCAGCGGTGGAAGGACAGGCGCAGAGACCCAGTACTTC; CDR3aa: CSGGRTGAETQYF
v_gene: TRBV11-2; d_gene: NA; abundance: NA; j_gene: TRBJ1-1; CDR3nt: TGTGCCAGCAGCTTAGGGACAGTGCGGAACCTAGCTTTCTTT; CDR3aa: CASSLGTVRNLAFF
v_gene: TRBV4-1; d_gene: TRBD2; abundance: NA; j_gene: TRBJ2-7; CDR3nt: TGCGCCAGCAGCCTAGCTGCTAGCGGTCCTTACAATGAGCAGTACTTC; CDR3aa: CASSLAASGPYNEQYF
v_gene: TRBV24-1; d_gene: TRBD1; abundance: few; j_gene: TRBJ2-1; CDR3nt: TGTGCCACCAGTGACCCCGGACAGGGGAATAATGAGCAGTTCTTC; CDR3aa: CATSDPGQGNNEQFF
v_gene: TRBV6-6; d_gene: NA; abundance: NA; j_gene: TRBJ2-5; CDR3nt: TGTGCCAGCAGGAAACGGGACTCCTCATACAATGAGCAGTACTTC; CDR3aa: CASRKRDSSYNEQYF
v_gene: TRBV5-1; d_gene: NA; abundance: NA; j_gene: TRBJ2-3; CDR3nt: TGTGCCAGCAGCTTAGGGGCTAGCACAGATACGCAGTATTTT; CDR3aa: CASSLGASTDTQYF
v_gene: TRBV5-1; d_gene: TRBD2; abundance: NA; j_gene: TRBJ2-1; CDR3nt: TGCGCCAGCAGCTTGGCCATGGTAGCGGGCACTGAGCAGTTCTTC; CDR3aa: CASSLAMVAGTEQFF
v_gene: TRBV11-3; d_gene: NA; abundance: NA; j_gene: TRBJ1-4; CDR3nt: TGTGCCAGCAGCTTGAGAGACACAACCACAACTAATGAAAAACTGTTTTTT; CDR3aa: CASSLRDTTTTNEKLFF
v_gene: TRBV6-6; d_gene: NA; abundance: NA; j_gene: TRBJ2-7; CDR3nt: TGTGCCAGCAGTTACTCCCTCCGGGACGGTTACTACGAGCAGTACTTC; CDR3aa: CASSYSLRDGYYEQYF
v_gene: TRBV2; d_gene: NA; abundance: NA; j_gene: TRBJ1-4; CDR3nt: TGTGCCAGCAGGGGTGACGCGGAGGGTGAAAAACTGTTTTTT; CDR3aa: CASRGDAEGEKLFF
v_gene: TRBV5-5; d_gene: TRBD1; abundance: NA; j_gene: TRBJ2-7; CDR3nt: TGTGCCAGCAGCCTCGATGGGACAGCTTCTTACGAGCAGTACTTC; CDR3aa: CASSLDGTASYEQYF
v_gene: TRBV20-1; d_gene: NA; abundance: NA; j_gene: TRBJ2-7; CDR3nt: TGCAGTGCTAGGCGGAGCCGAAGGGTTTACGAGCAGTACTTC; CDR3aa: CSARRSRRVYEQYF
v_gene: TRBV7-9; d_gene: NA; abundance: many; j_gene: TRBJ2-7; CDR3nt: TGTGCCAGCAGCTTAGCGTCCTCGATGCAGTACTTC; CDR3aa: CASSLASSMQYF
v_gene: TRBV29-1; d_gene: NA; abundance: NA; j_gene: TRBJ2-5; CDR3nt: TGCAGCGTCGCCCGGCTAACCCAAGAGACCCAGTACTTC; CDR3aa: CSVARLTQETQYF
v_gene: TRBV7-9; d_gene: NA; abundance: NA; j_gene: TRBJ1-1; CDR3nt: TGTGCCAGCAGCTGGCAGGGCGAGGACACTGAAGCTTTCTTT; CDR3aa: CASSWQGEDTEAFF
v_gene: TRBV29-1; d_gene: TRBD2; abundance: few; j_gene: TRBJ2-7; CDR3nt: TGCAGCGTTGAAGATTGGGGAGGGGAGCAGTACTTC; CDR3aa: CSVEDWGGEQYF
v_gene: TRBV9; d_gene: TRBD2; abundance: NA; j_gene: TRBJ2-7; CDR3nt: TGTGCCAGCAGCGTAGCTGGTGGTAGCGGGAGGTACGAGCAGTACTTC; CDR3aa: CASSVAGGSGRYEQYF
v_gene: TRBV4-1; d_gene: TRBD1; abundance: NA; j_gene: TRBJ2-1; CDR3nt: TGCGCCAGCAGCCTACGACAGGGGGGCGCGTACAATGAGCGGTTCTTC; CDR3aa: CASSLRQGGAYNERFF
v_gene: TRBV27; d_gene: TRBD2; abundance: NA; j_gene: TRBJ2-1; CDR3nt: TGTGCCAGCAGTCCCGGACTAGCTTATGAGCAGTTCTTC; CDR3aa: CASSPGLAYEQFF
v_gene: TRBV10-3; d_gene: TRBD2; abundance: NA; j_gene: TRBJ2-3; CDR3nt: TGTGCCATCAGTGTCAGCGGGGGGAGGGGCACAGATACGCAGTATTTT; CDR3aa: CAISVSGGRGTDTQYF
v_gene: TRBV20-1; d_gene: NA; abundance: NA; j_gene: TRBJ2-3; CDR3nt: TGCAGTGCTAGAGTGGCGGGGATTACAGATACGCAGTATTTT; CDR3aa: CSARVAGITDTQYF
v_gene: TRBV5-1; d_gene: NA; abundance: NA; j_gene: TRBJ2-5; CDR3nt: TGCGCCAGCAGCCACACCGACGGATCCCAAGAGACCCAGTACTTC; CDR3aa: CASSHTDGSQETQYF
v_gene: TRBV6-1; d_gene: TRBD1; abundance: few; j_gene: TRBJ2-1; CDR3nt: TGTGCCAGCAGTATACGGGACAGTAACAATGAGCAGTTCTTC; CDR3aa: CASSIRDSNNEQFF
v_gene: TRBV20-1; d_gene: TRBD1; abundance: NA; j_gene: TRBJ2-5; CDR3nt: TGCAGTGCTAGAGCTCTCGACAGGGACCAAGAGACCCAGTACTTC; CDR3aa: CSARALDRDQETQYF
v_gene: TRBV2; d_gene: TRBD2; abundance: NA; j_gene: TRBJ2-1; CDR3nt: TGTGCCAGCACGGGAACGGGGGGGCGTACGTACAATGAGCAGTTCTTC; CDR3aa: CASTGTGGRTYNEQFF
v_gene: TRBV10-3; d_gene: NA; abundance: few; j_gene: TRBJ2-4; CDR3nt: TGTGCCATCAGTGACCAGACCAAGACGGGGGACATTCAGTACTTC; CDR3aa: CAISDQTKTGDIQYF
v_gene: TRBV6-5; d_gene: TRBD1; abundance: NA; j_gene: TRBJ2-2; CDR3nt: TGTGCCAGCAGTCGGGGACAGGGGTACACCGGGGAGCTGTTTTTT; CDR3aa: CASSRGQGYTGELFF
v_gene: TRBV11-2; d_gene: NA; abundance: NA; j_gene: TRBJ2-1; CDR3nt: TGTGCCAGCAGCAGAGGCGGGACCAACAATGAGCAGTTCTTC; CDR3aa: CASSRGGTNNEQFF
v_gene: TRBV4-2; d_gene: NA; abundance: few; j_gene: TRBJ1-6; CDR3nt: TGTGCCAGCAGCCAAGAGAACAGGAATTCACCCCTCCACTTT; CDR3aa: CASSQENRNSPLHF
v_gene: TRBV29-1; d_gene: TRBD1; abundance: NA; j_gene: TRBJ2-5; CDR3nt: TGCAGCTCTGGGACAGGGGGCGAAGAGACCCAGTACTTC; CDR3aa: CSSGTGGEETQYF
v_gene: TRBV29-1; d_gene: TRBD1; abundance: few; j_gene: TRBJ2-1; CDR3nt: TGCAGCGTTTGGGTGGACAGGGGGGATGAGCAGTTCTTC; CDR3aa: CSVWVDRGDEQFF
v_gene: TRBV6-2/TRBV6-3; d_gene: TRBD2; abundance: NA; j_gene: TRBJ2-7; CDR3nt: TGTGCCAGCAGGGCTCGACTAGCGGGGTACGAGCAGTACTTC; CDR3aa: CASRARLAGYEQYF
v_gene: TRBV18; d_gene: TRBD2; abundance: NA; j_gene: TRBJ2-5; CDR3nt: TGTGCCAGCTCACCACTAGCGGGGGACCAAGAGACCCAGTACTTC; CDR3aa: CASSPLAGDQETQYF
v_gene: TRBV25-1; d_gene: NA; abundance: few; j_gene: TRBJ2-1; CDR3nt: TGTGCCAGCAGTGAATGGACAAACTACAATGAGCAGTTCTTC; CDR3aa: CASSEWTNYNEQFF
v_gene: TRBV12-3/TRBV12-4; d_gene: NA; abundance: NA; j_gene: TRBJ2-3; CDR3nt: TGTGCCAGCGGGGCATATAGCACAGATACGCAGTATTTT; CDR3aa: CASGAYSTDTQYF
v_gene: TRBV9; d_gene: NA; abundance: NA; j_gene: TRBJ2-7; CDR3nt: TGTGCCAGCAGCGTCTTAGGGGACACCTACTACGAGCAGTACTTC; CDR3aa: CASSVLGDTYYEQYF
v_gene: TRBV3-1; d_gene: NA; abundance: many; j_gene: TRBJ1-2; CDR3nt: TGTGCCAGCAGCCAGGGGGCGGACTCTCTAGTCTATGGCTACACCTTC; CDR3aa: CASSQGADSLVYGYTF